The T cell receptor beta chain described here comes from a study of blood T cells in healthy people across ages. Overall study results and limits: Since the PBMCs were unsorted, naive and antigen-experienced cells could not be conclusively compared.

Between the trimmed V and J ends, which lost 1 base and 7 bases, there was a span of 8 bases. The length of the CDR3 is 14 residues. CDR1 and CDR2 from the germline V gene are SGHTA and FQGNSA. As to this clonotype: Its target is not known.

Sample-barcoded 5' priming and a J-beta primer mix drove a second PCR of roughly 7 to 11 cycles. TCRdb called the 5' RACE reads again in MiXCR, with one record for every CDR3 protein. The sample holds about 1.4 million distinct CDR3 sequences, approximately 59% seen once. Each donor's blood draw was around 10 milliliters of peripheral blood. The gene calls are TRBV7-2 and TRBJ1-6, with TRBD1 as a possible D gene (5 bases). This sequence was found in a man younger than 35 in good health. The material sequenced was blood. CDR3 in DNA: TGTGCCAGCAGCTTAGAGGCAGGGAATTCACCCCTCCACTTT. It yields the protein CASSLEAGNSPLHF.